The T cell receptor (beta chain) under discussion was sequenced for a study of blood T cell repertoires in COVID-19 (dated by TCRdb to 2019 to 2021). With respect to the entire study: Samples from collaborators originated in the United States, Italy and Spain and spanned both the acute and convalescent phases of COVID-19. Samples were obtained from the ongoing ImmuneRACE study (first 160 participants) and from over 1,000 subjects provided by 6 global collaborators. The prospective study material was composed of cDNA or gDNA derived from T cells, B-cell-depleted T cells, or PBMCs. The dataset comprised deeply sampled blood TCRbeta repertoires from subjects exposed to, actively infected with, or recovered from COVID-19. The repertoires were released in a freely available public database meant as a resource for research on the immune response to SARS-CoV-2. Where available, HLA class I and class II types were taken from metadata supplied by the sample provider and were not determined by assay-based typing. The sample metadata nearly always contained a de-identified subject ID, COVID-19 status, age in years and sex.

Overall results and qualifications from the work: Clinical and demographic metadata were provided uncurated, with the amount varying by source and participant.

Enrolling through a virtual design, the prospective study's participants ranged in age from about 18 to 89 years and lived across about two dozen United States geographic areas. Cohort assignment in the prospective study relied on participant-reported clinical history from a screening survey and a study questionnaire. Recovered participants in ImmuneRACE Cohort 3 were defined by two consecutive negative NP/OP PCR tests, clearance by a healthcare professional, or resolution of symptoms. Mobile phlebotomists in the prospective study collected whole blood, serum and a nasopharyngeal or oropharyngeal swab from every participant. Over a 2-month period, participants in the prospective study had the option of providing additional blood draws and questionnaires. Before DNA extraction, blood samples from the prospective study were shipped at room temperature or frozen. At the junction V is shortened by 4 bases and J by 6 bases; bases outside the gene matches: 6. In the germline V gene (reference sequence), CDR1 corresponds to LGHDT and CDR2 to YNNKEL. Including cysteine and phenylalanine, the CDR3 has 15 amino acids. The CDR3 DNA has 45 bases and is translated from base 1.

Worth noting for this clone: The clone's antigen remains unknown. Qualities for individual bases were not recorded, and no much larger clone is one base off.

The immunoSEQ Assay, a bias-controlled multiplex PCR, was used to amplify TCRbeta CDR3 regions from genomic DNA. In the paper's pipeline: Within the assay, amplification of reference gene primers was used to estimate how many nucleated cells each sample contained. To quantify the absolute abundance of each unique TCRbeta CDR3 rearrangement, sequence reads were collapsed and filtered. For each sample, productive Simpson clonality was calculated as the square root of Simpson's diversity index over productive rearrangements. In its TCRdb copy, this immuneACCESS table keeps in-frame sequences only and misses some clones. Where compared with another copy, unresolved V genes explain less than half of these, and the others have no known cause. The DNA was the basis for D and trimming; V, J and clone size are from that table. Present in this sample are hundreds of thousands of clones, about 85% of which were seen just once. The ten top clones hold about 2.5% of the sample.

The V gene is TRBV3-1 (or the pseudogene TRBV3-2) and the J gene is TRBJ1-4; TRBD1 fits 9 bases in the junction. Sequencing used PBMCs or T cells enriched from blood (not recorded which). This receptor was obtained from a woman between 50 and 59 years old who had recovered from COVID-19. The DNA is TGTGCCAGCAGCCCCGAACAGGGGGCGCATGAAAAACTGTTTTTT. Its translation reads: CASSPEQGAHEKLFF.